This T cell receptor beta chain was identified during a study of human T cells and chemical hapten exposure. In the original processing: TCRs per sample had a median of 95,638 and ranged from roughly 20,000 to 690,600. MiXCR, run by TCRdb on the RACE reads, gives a single entry per CDR3 protein. These V and J calls derive from TCRdb rather than the authors' analysis. The table lists tens of thousands of distinct CDR3 sequences, roughly a tenth of them singletons, with approximately 5.9% in the top ten. The time point is: pre-sensitization, week 0. Treatment meaning: therapeutic diphenylcyclopropenone sensitization with weekly scalp DPC. The CDR3 has 14 amino acids. Looked up from germline, CDR1 is MRHNA and CDR2 is SNTAGT. V was trimmed by 4 bases and J by 5 bases, leaving 11 bases between them. Points from the study as a whole: Patch test score showed a positive correlation with PT1 expanded TCR counts. Donor immune responses may differ from healthy people's, since all donors had alopecia. TCRs at a frequency above 1 in 1000 stayed unchanged with DPC sensitization.

Points on this clonotype: Its target is unknown.

The chain carries TRBV6-4 and TRBJ2-2; D remains ambiguous. The receptor's source is a man aged 25 to 45 with alopecia areata. Some clones in this sample may be carry-over from other donors' samples. This material consisted of whole blood, taken in connection with sensitization to the hapten diphenylcyclopropenone (DPC). The CDR3 sequence is CASSAGRDTGELFF. In DNA form, the CDR3 reads TGTGCCAGCAGTGCCGGAAGGGATACCGGGGAGCTGTTTTTT.